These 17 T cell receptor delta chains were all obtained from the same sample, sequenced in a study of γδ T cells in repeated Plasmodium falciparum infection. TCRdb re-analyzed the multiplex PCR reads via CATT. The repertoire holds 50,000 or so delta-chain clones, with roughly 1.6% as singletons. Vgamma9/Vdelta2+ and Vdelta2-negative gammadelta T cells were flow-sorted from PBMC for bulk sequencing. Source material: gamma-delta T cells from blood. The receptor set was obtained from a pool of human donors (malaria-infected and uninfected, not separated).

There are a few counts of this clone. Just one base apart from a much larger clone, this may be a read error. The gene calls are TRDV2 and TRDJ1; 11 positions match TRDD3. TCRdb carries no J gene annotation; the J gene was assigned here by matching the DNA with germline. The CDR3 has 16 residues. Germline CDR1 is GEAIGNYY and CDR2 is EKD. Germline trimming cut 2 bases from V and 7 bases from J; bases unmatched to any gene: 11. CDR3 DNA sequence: TGTGCCTGTGACAATCTGGGGGATACCCGTAGTGGTAAACTCATCTTT. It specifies CACDNLGDTRSGKLIF.

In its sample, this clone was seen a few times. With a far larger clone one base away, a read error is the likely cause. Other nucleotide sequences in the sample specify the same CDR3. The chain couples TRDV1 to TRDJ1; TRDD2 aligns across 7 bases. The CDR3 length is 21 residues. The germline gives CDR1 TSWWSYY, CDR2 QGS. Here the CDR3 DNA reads TGTGCTCTTGGGGACCTTACCTTCCTCCCAATACCTATCCACCGCTACGATAAGCTCATCTTT. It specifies CALGDLTFLPIPIHRYDKLIF.

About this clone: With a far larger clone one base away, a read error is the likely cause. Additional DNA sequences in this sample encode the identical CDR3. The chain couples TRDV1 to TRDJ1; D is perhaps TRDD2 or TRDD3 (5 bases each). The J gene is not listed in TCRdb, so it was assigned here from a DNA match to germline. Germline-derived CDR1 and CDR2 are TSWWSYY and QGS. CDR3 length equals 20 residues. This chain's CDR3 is CALGELPTFLSTPFADKLIF. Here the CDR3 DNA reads TGTGCCCTTGGGGAACTTCCCACGTTCTTGAGTACTCCCTTCGCCGATAAACTCATCTTT.

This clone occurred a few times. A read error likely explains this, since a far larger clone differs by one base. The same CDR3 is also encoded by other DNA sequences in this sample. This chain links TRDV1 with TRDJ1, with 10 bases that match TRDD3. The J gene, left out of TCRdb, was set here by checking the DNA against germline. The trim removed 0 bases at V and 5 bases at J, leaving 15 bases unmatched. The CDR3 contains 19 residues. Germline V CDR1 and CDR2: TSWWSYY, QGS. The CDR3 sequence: CALGELRPTGGIRSDKLIF. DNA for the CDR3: TGTGCTCTTGGGGAACTACGGCCTACAGGGGGGATACGAAGTGATAAACTCATCTTT.

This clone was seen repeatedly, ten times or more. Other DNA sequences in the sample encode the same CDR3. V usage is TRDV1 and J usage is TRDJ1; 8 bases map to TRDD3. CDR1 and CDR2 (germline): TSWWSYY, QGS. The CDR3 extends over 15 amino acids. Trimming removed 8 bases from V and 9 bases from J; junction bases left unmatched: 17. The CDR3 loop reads CALFRPGIPSVELIF. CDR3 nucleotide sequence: TGTGCTCTTTTCCGCCCGGGGATACCATCGGTGGAACTCATCTTT.

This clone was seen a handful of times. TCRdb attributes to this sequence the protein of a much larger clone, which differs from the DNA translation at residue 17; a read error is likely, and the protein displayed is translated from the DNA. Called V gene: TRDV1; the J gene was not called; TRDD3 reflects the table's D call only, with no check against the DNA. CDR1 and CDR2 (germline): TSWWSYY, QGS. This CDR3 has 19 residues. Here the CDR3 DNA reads TGTGCTCTTGGGGAGACTCTCCGACTGGGGGATCTATACACCGATAAACCCATCTTT. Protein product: CALGETLRLGDLYTDKPIF.

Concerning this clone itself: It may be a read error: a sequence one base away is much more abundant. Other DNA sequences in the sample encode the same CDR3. CDR3 protein: CAFRSPAHRRNWRSYTDKLIF. The DNA for the CDR3 is TGTGCCTTTCGCTCGCCCGCGCACCGCCGCAACTGGCGGTCGTACACCGATAAACTCATCTTT. The chain couples TRDV3 to TRDJ1; D might be TRDD3 (5 bases). TCRdb does not report a J gene; here it was assigned by matching the DNA to germline references. The CDR3 has 21 residues. V gave up 2 bases and J gave up 0 bases, with 34 bases separating them. The germline gives CDR1 TVYSNPD, CDR2 GDNSRS (reference sequence).

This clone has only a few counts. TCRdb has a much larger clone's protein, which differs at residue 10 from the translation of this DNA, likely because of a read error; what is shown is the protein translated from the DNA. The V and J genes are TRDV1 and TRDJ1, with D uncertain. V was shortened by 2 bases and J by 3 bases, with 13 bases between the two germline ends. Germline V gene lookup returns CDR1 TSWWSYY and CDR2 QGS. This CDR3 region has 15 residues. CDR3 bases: TGTGCTCTTGGGGAAGGAAAGTGGTACCCCGATAAACTCATCTTT. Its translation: CALGEGKWYPDKLIF.

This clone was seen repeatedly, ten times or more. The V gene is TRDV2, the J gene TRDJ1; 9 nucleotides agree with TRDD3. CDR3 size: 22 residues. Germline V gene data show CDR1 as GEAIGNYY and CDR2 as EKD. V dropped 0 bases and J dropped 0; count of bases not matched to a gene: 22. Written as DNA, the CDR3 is TGTGCCTGTGACACCGTACCTACCCGAGACTGGGGGACAGACAGAAACACCGATAAACTCATCTTT. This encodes CACDTVPTRDWGTDRNTDKLIF.

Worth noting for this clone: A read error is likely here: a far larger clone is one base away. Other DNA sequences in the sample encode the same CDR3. CDR3 nucleotide sequence: TGTGCTCTTGGGGAGCCTGTGTCCTACGCCCGTTTACTGGGGGCCTCGTACACCGATAAACTCATCTTT. Its translation: CALGEPVSYARLLGASYTDKLIF. V usage is TRDV1 and J usage is TRDJ1; 8 bases line up with TRDD3. TCRdb records no J gene; here it was assigned by comparing the DNA to germline. The CDR3 covers 23 residues. Losses at the gene ends were 3 bases for V and 0 bases for J; bases not matched to a gene: 27. Germline lookup yields CDR1 TSWWSYY and CDR2 QGS.

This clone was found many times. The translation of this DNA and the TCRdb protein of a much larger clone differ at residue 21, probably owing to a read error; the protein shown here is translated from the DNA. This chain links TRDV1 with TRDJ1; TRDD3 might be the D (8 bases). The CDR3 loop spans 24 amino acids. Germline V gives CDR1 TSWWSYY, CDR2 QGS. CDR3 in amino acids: CALGDRKAFLSSYWGSRGTDRLIF. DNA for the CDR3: TGTGCTCTTGGGGATCGCAAGGCCTTCCTTTCCTCGTACTGGGGGTCCCGAGGAACCGATAGACTCATCTTT.

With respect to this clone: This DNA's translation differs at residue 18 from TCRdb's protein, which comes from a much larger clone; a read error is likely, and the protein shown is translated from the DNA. Here the CDR3 DNA reads TGTGCTCTTGCGTCAGCACTCCGTCTCGGGGCCCCTCCTGCGGGTAAACTCACCTTT. It codes for CALASALRLGAPPAGKLTF. There is no J gene call, but TRDV1 is given as the V gene. Germline lookup yields CDR1 TSWWSYY and CDR2 QGS. The CDR3 extends over 19 amino acids.

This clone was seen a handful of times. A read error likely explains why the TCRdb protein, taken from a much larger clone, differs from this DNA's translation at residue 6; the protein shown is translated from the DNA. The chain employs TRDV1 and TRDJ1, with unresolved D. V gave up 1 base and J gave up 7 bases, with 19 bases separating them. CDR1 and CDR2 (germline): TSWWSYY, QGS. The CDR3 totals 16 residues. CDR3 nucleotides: TGTGCTCTTGGGGAACCTATCCCCCAAAAGGAGGGTAAACTCATCTTT. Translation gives CALGEPIPQKEGKLIF.

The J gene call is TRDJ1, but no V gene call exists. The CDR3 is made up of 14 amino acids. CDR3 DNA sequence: TGTGCTATTGGGGCAAAAAAAAAAAAAGAGAAACTCATCTTT. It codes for CAIGAKKKKEKLIF.

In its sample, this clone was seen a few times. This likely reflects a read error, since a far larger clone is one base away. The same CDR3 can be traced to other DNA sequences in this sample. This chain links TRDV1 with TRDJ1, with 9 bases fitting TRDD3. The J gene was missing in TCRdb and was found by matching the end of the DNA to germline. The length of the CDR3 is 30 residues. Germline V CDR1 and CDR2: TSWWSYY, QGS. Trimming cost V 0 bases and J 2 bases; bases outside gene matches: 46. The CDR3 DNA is TGTGCTCTTGGGGAACTAGGGACCAGGAGAATAAGGTCTACGACAGGTGGGGGATATTCTGGCCCTCTATTTACCGATAAACTCATCTTT. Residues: CALGELGTRRIRSTTGGGYSGPLFTDKLIF.

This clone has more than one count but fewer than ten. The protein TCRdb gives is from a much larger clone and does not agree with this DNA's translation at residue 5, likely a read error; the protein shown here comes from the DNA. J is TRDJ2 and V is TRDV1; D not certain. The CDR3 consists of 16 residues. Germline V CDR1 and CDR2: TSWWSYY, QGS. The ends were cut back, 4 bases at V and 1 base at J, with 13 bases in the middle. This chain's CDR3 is CALGGRITLLTAQLFF. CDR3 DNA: TGTGCTCTTGGGGGACGGATCACCCTTTTGACAGCACAACTCTTCTTT.

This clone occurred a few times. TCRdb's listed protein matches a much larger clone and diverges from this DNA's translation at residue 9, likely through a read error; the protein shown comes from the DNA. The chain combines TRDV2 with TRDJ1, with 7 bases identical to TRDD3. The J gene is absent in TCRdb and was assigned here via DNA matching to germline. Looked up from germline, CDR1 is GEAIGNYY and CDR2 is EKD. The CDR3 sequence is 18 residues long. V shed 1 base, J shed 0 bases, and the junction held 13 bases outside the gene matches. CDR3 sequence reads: CACDTLGAKNLYTDKLIF. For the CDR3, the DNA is TGTGCCTGTGACACGCTGGGGGCTAAGAACTTGTACACCGATAAACTCATCTTT.